The entry below gives a single T cell receptor beta chain sequence along with its context. The antigen is undetermined. The sample comes from a study of T-cell reconstitution after alpha-beta-depleted transplantation in children. The J segment lost 4 bases and the V segment lost 6 bases, leaving 11 bases of the junction unmatched. From germline, CDR1 is SEHNR and CDR2 FQNEAQ (reference sequence). The CDR3 is 16 residues long. The TCRbeta library was prepared with unique molecular identifiers. TCRdb used MiXCR to reprocess the PCR reads, holding one entry per CDR3 protein. Of about 440,000 distinct CDR3 sequences in the sample, around two fifths were seen once. Whole-study results and caveats: Certain patients had high TCRbeta diversity at day 60, and it came from recipient T cells and thymic progenitors that survived.

The gene calls are TRBV7-9 and TRBJ2-3, with 9 positions matching TRBD1. This sample comprised PBMCs, obtained before TCRalphabeta/CD19-depleted stem cell transplant. The source is a girl aged 2-10 years with aplastic anemia, due to receive a stem cell transplant. DNA for the CDR3: TGTGCCAGCAGTTTTAGGCCGGGACAGGGTCCAGATACGCAGTATTTT. It specifies CASSFRPGQGPDTQYF.